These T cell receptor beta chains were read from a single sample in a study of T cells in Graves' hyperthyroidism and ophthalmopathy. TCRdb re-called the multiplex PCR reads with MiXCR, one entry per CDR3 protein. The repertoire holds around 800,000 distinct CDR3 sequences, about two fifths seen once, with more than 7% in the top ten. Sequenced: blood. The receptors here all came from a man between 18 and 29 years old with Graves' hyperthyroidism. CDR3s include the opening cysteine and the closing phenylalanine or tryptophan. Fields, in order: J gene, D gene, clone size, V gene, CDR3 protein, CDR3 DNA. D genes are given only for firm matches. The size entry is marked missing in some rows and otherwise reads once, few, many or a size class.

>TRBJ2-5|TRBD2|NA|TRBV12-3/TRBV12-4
CASRGTKETQYF
TGTGCCAGCCGGGGGACTAAAGAGACCCAGTACTTC
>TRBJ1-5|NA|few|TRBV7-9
CASSLEWPSNQPQHF
TGTGCCAGCAGCTTGGAGTGGCCGAGCAATCAGCCCCAGCATTTT
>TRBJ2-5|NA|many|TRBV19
CASSIGDDGWETQYF
TGTGCCAGTAGTATAGGGGACGATGGTTGGGAGACCCAGTACTTC
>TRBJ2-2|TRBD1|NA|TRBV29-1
CSFDRGNTGELFF
TGCAGCTTCGACAGGGGAAACACCGGGGAGCTGTTTTTT
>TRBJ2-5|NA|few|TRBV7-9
CASSLGGKYQETQYF
TGTGCCAGCAGCCTAGGGGGGAAGTACCAAGAGACCCAGTACTTC
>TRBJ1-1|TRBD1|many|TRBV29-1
CSVEYRGDTEAFF
TGCAGCGTTGAGTACAGGGGGGACACTGAAGCTTTCTTT
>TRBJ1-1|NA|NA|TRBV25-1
CASTVRAPTEAFF
TGTGCCAGCACGGTAAGGGCTCCCACTGAAGCTTTCTTT
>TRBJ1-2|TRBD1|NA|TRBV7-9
CASSPPTRQGISGYTF
TGTGCCAGCTCACCACCTACTAGACAGGGGATAAGTGGCTACACCTTC
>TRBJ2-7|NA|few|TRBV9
CASSSYRGGEQYF
TGTGCCAGCAGCTCGTACAGGGGGGGCGAGCAGTACTTC
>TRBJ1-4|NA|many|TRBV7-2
CASSPEGVPGEKLFF
TGTGCCAGCAGCCCAGAGGGGGTTCCGGGGGAAAAACTGTTTTTT
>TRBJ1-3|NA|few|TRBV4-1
CASSQELGGNTIYF
TGCGCCAGCAGCCAAGAACTAGGGGGAAACACCATATATTTT
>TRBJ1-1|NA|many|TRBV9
CASSVALHSEAFF
TGTGCCAGCAGCGTAGCTCTCCACTCCGAAGCTTTCTTT
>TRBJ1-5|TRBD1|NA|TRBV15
CATSSSQGADQPQHF
TGTGCCACCAGCAGCTCACAGGGGGCTGATCAGCCCCAGCATTTT
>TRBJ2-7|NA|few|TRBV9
CASSGGDGTYEQYF
TGTGCCAGCAGCGGAGGGGACGGAACCTACGAGCAGTACTTC
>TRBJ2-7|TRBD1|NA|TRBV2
CASRVPRDSNSYEQYF
TGTGCCAGCAGGGTCCCCCGGGACAGTAATTCCTACGAGCAGTACTTC
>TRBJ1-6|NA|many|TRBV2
CASDQGWNSPLHF
TGTGCCAGCGACCAGGGATGGAATTCACCCCTCCACTTT
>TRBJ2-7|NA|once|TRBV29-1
CSVVGDLGYEQYF
TGCAGCGTTGTTGGCGACCTGGGATACGAGCAGTACTTC
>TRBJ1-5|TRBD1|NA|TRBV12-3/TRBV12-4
CASSLDTGGRNQPQHF
TGTGCCAGCAGTTTAGATACAGGGGGCCGAAATCAGCCCCAGCATTTT
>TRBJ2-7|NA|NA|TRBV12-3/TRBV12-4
CASTPSAGPSYEQYF
TGTGCCAGCACCCCCTCGGCTGGGCCCTCCTACGAGCAGTACTTC
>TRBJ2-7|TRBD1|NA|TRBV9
CASSTGTAPHEQYF
TGTGCCAGCAGCACCGGGACAGCTCCCCACGAGCAGTACTTC
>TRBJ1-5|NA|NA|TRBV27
CASGPYSNQPQHF
TGTGCCAGCGGCCCTTATAGCAATCAGCCCCAGCATTTT
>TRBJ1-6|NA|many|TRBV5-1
CASSLPDRTNSPLHF
TGCGCCAGCAGCTTGCCCGATCGGACTAATTCACCCCTCCACTTT
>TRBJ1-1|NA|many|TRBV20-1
CSAKGLQNTEAFF
TGCAGTGCTAAAGGACTGCAGAACACTGAAGCTTTCTTT
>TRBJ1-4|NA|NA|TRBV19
CASSIETAEKLFF
TGTGCCAGTAGTATCGAGACAGCTGAAAAACTGTTTTTT